Following are 21 T cell receptor beta chains from one sample sequenced in a study of blood T cells in healthy people across ages. With a J-beta primer mix and a sample-barcoded 5' primer, a second PCR ran about 7 to 12 cycles. TCRdb recomputed calls from the 5' RACE reads with MiXCR, one row per CDR3 protein. Counted here are about 510,000 distinct CDR3 sequences, roughly a quarter occurring once; the ten biggest clones make up approximately 3.6%. Another study also made use of these data, one on T cells of mothers and their children.

The sample was blood. The receptors stem from a boy aged 2 to 10 in good health.

This clonotype was observed a few times. The chain joins TRBV27 to TRBJ2-1; D is unresolved. The CDR3 is made up of 15 amino acids. From germline, CDR1 is MNHEY and CDR2 SMNVEV (reference sequence). V gave up 4 bases and J gave up 1 base, with 11 bases separating them. The CDR3 sequence: CASSSVRWSYNEQFF. The CDR3 nucleotides are TGTGCCAGCAGTTCCGTGCGTTGGTCCTACAATGAGCAGTTCTTC.

The chain joins TRBV6-2 or TRBV6-3 to TRBJ1-2; the D gene is possibly TRBD1 (5 bases). The CDR3 is 12 residues long. Trimming removed 8 bases from V and 3 bases from J, with 10 bases in between. Per germline, CDR1 MNHEY and CDR2 SVGEGT. CDR3 nucleotides: TGTGCCAGCTTGGCAGGGTACTATGGCTACACCTTC. Translation: CASLAGYYGYTF.

This chain links TRBV27 with TRBJ1-4; TRBD1 is a possible D gene (5 bases). Trimming removed 4 bases at V and 1 base at J, with 10 bases between. This CDR3 spans 15 amino acids. Germline lookup yields CDR1 MNHEY and CDR2 SMNVEV (reference sequence). CDR3 in amino acids: CASSWVGGTNEKLFF. CDR3 in DNA: TGTGCCAGCAGTTGGGTCGGGGGAACTAATGAAAAACTGTTTTTT.

This clonotype came up a few times. The CDR3 reads CASSQEGGASGGAGSTDTQYF. CDR3 in DNA: TGTGCCAGCAGCCAAGAAGGCGGAGCTAGCGGGGGGGCCGGGAGCACAGATACGCAGTATTTT. The chain recombines TRBV3-1 with TRBJ2-3; 12 bases map to TRBD2. CDR1 and CDR2 from the germline V gene are LGHDT and YNNKEL (reference sequence). Trimming cost V 0 bases and J 0 bases; bases outside gene matches: 13. There are 21 residues in the CDR3.

This clonotype was detected only a few times. This chain links TRBV30 with TRBJ2-3, with D perhaps TRBD2 (5 bases). V lost 3 bases, J lost 1 base, and 11 bases lay in between. Looked up from germline, CDR1 is GTSNPN and CDR2 is SVGIG (reference sequence). There are 14 residues in the CDR3. As DNA, the CDR3 is TGTGCCTGGAGCGCCGTTAGCGGCACAGATACGCAGTATTTT. This gives the protein CAWSAVSGTDTQYF.

The CDR3 here is CASSFGTGGREQYF. The CDR3 bases are TGTGCCAGCAGCTTCGGGACAGGGGGCCGCGAGCAGTACTTC. This sequence joins TRBV7-9 and TRBJ2-7; 12 bases align to TRBD1. V lost 3 bases, J lost 6 bases, and 3 bases stayed unmatched. Germline V CDR1 and CDR2: SEHNR, FQNEAQ (reference sequence). This CDR3 spans 14 amino acids.

The chain carries TRBV7-4 and TRBJ2-1; D call uncertain. The V gene's germline CDR1 is SGHVT and CDR2 SQSDAQ. V lost 6 bases and J lost 0, with 15 bases in between. This CDR3 contains 16 residues. CDR3 sequence (DNA): TGTGCCAGCAGTCCCAAGACTCAGAGCTCCTACAATGAGCAGTTCTTC. This encodes CASSPKTQSSYNEQFF.

This clonotype has more than one count but fewer than ten. The chain recombines TRBV5-6 with TRBJ1-2; D not resolved. The V gene's germline CDR1 is SGHDT and CDR2 YYEEEE. The CDR3 is 11 residues long. Trimming cost V 1 base and J 9 bases, with 7 bases left between them. This chain's CDR3 is CASSLRESYTF. Here the CDR3 DNA reads TGTGCCAGCAGCTTGCGGGAGAGCTACACCTTC.

This clonotype was found a few times. The CDR3, as DNA: TGTGCCAGCAGCCCGCAGACAGGGGGCTGGGAGACCCAGTACTTC. Translated: CASSPQTGGWETQYF. This sequence joins TRBV27 and TRBJ2-5; 10 bases are shared with TRBD1. The V segment lost 6 bases and the J segment 5 bases; nucleotides outside the gene matches: 9. The V gene's germline CDR1 is MNHEY and CDR2 SMNVEV (reference sequence). This CDR3 has 15 residues.

The chain links TRBV11-2 to TRBJ2-1; possible D gene TRBD2, 5 bases. CDR3 size: 14 residues. V was pared by 5 bases and J by 12 bases, with 20 bases between. Germline lookup yields CDR1 SGHAT and CDR2 FQNNGV. In nucleotides, the CDR3 is TGTGCCAGCAGCCCCCCCGGACTCCCGCTTGGGCAGTTCTTC. This sequence encodes CASSPPGLPLGQFF.

This chain links TRBV6-2 or TRBV6-3 with TRBJ2-4, with no clear D. With 5 bases removed from V and 10 bases from J, the gap between germline ends came to 9 bases. Germline V gene sequence: CDR1 MNHEY, CDR2 SVGEGT. The CDR3 sequence is 11 residues long. The CDR3 protein is CASSQALIQYF. The CDR3 DNA reads as TGTGCCAGCAGTCAGGCCCTTATTCAGTACTTC.

This clonotype has just a few counts. The genes are TRBV23-1 and TRBJ2-5; unclear D gene. TRBV23-1 is an ORF, with its function uncertain. The V and J ends lost 1 base and 0 bases respectively, with 18 bases between them. This CDR3 has 18 residues. This chain's CDR3 is CASSQLGEGSLDQETQYF. CDR3 DNA: TGCGCCAGCAGTCAATTAGGAGAAGGCAGCTTGGACCAAGAGACCCAGTACTTC.

This clonotype has only one observation. The chain links TRBV12-3 or TRBV12-4 to TRBJ2-3; possibly TRBD2 for D (6 bases). The CDR3 has 16 residues. V was shortened by 1 base and J by 4 bases, with 15 bases between the two germline ends. This chain's CDR3 is CASSLVEGLEADTQYF. Here the CDR3 DNA reads TGTGCCAGCAGTTTAGTGGAGGGCCTGGAGGCAGATACGCAGTATTTT.

The chain has TRBV7-4 and TRBJ1-4; no firm D call. CDR3 length equals 17 residues. Germline CDR1 and CDR2: SGHVT and SQSDAQ. V was cut by 4 bases and J by 3 bases, with 18 bases left in between. CDR3 bases: TGTGCCAGCAGCTGGCTAAGGAGGCTTATGTCTAATGAAAAACTGTTTTTT. Protein sequence: CASSWLRRLMSNEKLFF.

This clonotype turned up a few times. The rearrangement joins TRBV5-1 to TRBJ2-5; the match to TRBD2 covers 9 bases. V dropped 5 bases and J dropped 1; count of bases not matched to a gene: 3. The CDR3 has 14 residues. Per germline, CDR1 SGHRS and CDR2 YFSETQ. The CDR3 loop reads CASSSGRTQETQYF. The CDR3 nucleotides read TGCGCCAGCAGTAGCGGGAGAACCCAAGAGACCCAGTACTTC.

The V and J genes are TRBV24-1 and TRBJ1-5; tentatively, D is TRBD1 (5 bases). This CDR3 comprises 16 residues. Trimming removed 9 bases at V and 2 bases at J, with 19 bases between. Germline-derived CDR1 and CDR2 are KGHDR and SFDVKD. CDR3 bases: TGTGCCACCGGTGGGGCGGAGGGAGTGCGCAATCAGCCCCAGCATTTT. Its translation: CATGGAEGVRNQPQHF.

The table lists this clonotype with a few counts. The chain carries TRBV7-9 and TRBJ1-6; no clear D. CDR1 and CDR2 (germline): SEHNR, FQNEAQ (reference sequence). CDR3 size: 16 residues. V dropped 5 bases and J dropped 0 bases, with 11 bases sitting between them. The CDR3 spells CASSGSGSSYNSPLHF. For the CDR3, the DNA is TGTGCCAGCAGCGGGTCGGGGAGCTCCTATAATTCACCCCTCCACTTT.

This sequence joins TRBV12-3 or TRBV12-4 and TRBJ1-5, with D perhaps TRBD1 (5 bases). This CDR3 comprises 15 residues. The V end was cut by 5 bases, the J end by 3 bases, with 14 bases between. This chain's CDR3 is CASSPTGTFNQPQHF. CDR3 nucleotide sequence: TGTGCCAGCAGTCCCACCGGGACCTTCAATCAGCCCCAGCATTTT.

The V gene is TRBV10-3, the J gene TRBJ2-1; no firm D call. CDR1 ENHRY and CDR2 SYGVKD come from the germline V gene. With 8 bases removed from V and 6 bases from J, the gap between germline ends came to 11 bases. The CDR3 loop spans 12 amino acids. The CDR3 sequence: CAIGTGLNEQFF. In DNA form, the CDR3 reads TGTGCCATCGGCACGGGCCTCAATGAGCAGTTCTTC.

This clonotype was recorded a few times. The J gene is TRBJ1-2, the V gene TRBV27; D may be TRBD1 (6 bases). The CDR3 length is 14 residues. V was cut by 4 bases and J by 4 bases, with 13 bases left in between. Germline lookup yields CDR1 MNHEY and CDR2 SMNVEV (reference sequence). The CDR3 DNA reads TGTGCCAGCAGTTCCGGACAGAACCCCTATGGCTACACCTTC. Translation gives CASSSGQNPYGYTF.

The chain is built from TRBV12-3 or TRBV12-4 and TRBJ2-2, with 8 bases identical to TRBD1. Trimming cost V 4 bases and J 3 bases; bases outside gene matches: 4. The length of the CDR3 is 15 residues. CDR3 protein: CASSSRGPDTGELFF. Here the CDR3 DNA reads TGTGCCAGCAGTTCCAGGGGGCCCGACACCGGGGAGCTGTTTTTT.